This T cell receptor beta chain originates from a study of blood T cell repertoires in COVID-19. Study summary: Acute and convalescent COVID-19 samples came from the United States, Italy and Spain. T cells, B-cell-depleted T cells, or PBMCs supplied cDNA or gDNA.

Original handling: The assay estimated nucleated cells by amplifying reference gene primers. Assay: immunoSEQ multiplex PCR; the TCRdb copy retains only in-frame clones and omits some. V, J and clone size reflect that table, while D and trimming were determined from the DNA. The top ten clones hold 5% to 5.5% of a sample with 60,000 to 65,000 clones, around 76% of them seen once. Germline V lookup: CDR1 ENHRY, CDR2 SYGVKD. The CDR3 consists of 13 residues. Losses at the gene ends were 2 bases for V and 6 bases for J; bases not matched to a gene: 3. This receptor was taken from a human donor in a cohort sampled during active COVID-19. The chain has TRBV10-3 and TRBJ1-2; 7 bases are a match to TRBD1. The sample consisted of peripheral blood. The CDR3 sequence: CAISEGTVDGYTF. The CDR3 DNA follows: TGTGCCATCAGTGAGGGGACAGTGGATGGCTACACCTTC.